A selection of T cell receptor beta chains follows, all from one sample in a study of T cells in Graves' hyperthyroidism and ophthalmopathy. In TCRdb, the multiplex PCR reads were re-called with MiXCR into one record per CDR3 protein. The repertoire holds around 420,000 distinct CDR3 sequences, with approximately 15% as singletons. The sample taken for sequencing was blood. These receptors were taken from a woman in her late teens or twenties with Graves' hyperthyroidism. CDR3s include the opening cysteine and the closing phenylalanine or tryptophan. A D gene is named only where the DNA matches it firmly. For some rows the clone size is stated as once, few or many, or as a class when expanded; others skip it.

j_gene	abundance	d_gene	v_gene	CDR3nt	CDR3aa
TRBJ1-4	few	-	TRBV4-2	TGTGCCAGCAGCCTCGGCCAGAGGGGGGAAAAACTGTTTTTT	CASSLGQRGEKLFF
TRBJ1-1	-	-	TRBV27	TGTGCCAGCAGTTCCGCCGGGACATTGAACACTGAAGCTTTCTTT	CASSSAGTLNTEAFF
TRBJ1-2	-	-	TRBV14	TGTGCCAGCAGCCAAGAAATCCAGGGAACCTATGGCTACACCTTC	CASSQEIQGTYGYTF
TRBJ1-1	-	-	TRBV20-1	TGCAGTGCCACGGGGGGGCGGGCCCCAGTCACTAACACTGAAGCTTTCTTT	CSATGGRAPVTNTEAFF
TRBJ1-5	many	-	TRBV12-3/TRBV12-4	TGTGCCAGCAGTCCTGCTCAGGGATTGGGGGCCTATCAGCCCCAGCATTTT	CASSPAQGLGAYQPQHF
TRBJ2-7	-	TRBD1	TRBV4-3	TGCGCCAGCAGCCTATCATTTGTCCCGGGACAGGGTGTCTACGAGCAGTACTTC	CASSLSFVPGQGVYEQYF
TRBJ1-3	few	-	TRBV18	TGTGCCAGCTCACCTTCGGGGGGGAACGATGGAAACACCATATATTTT	CASSPSGGNDGNTIYF
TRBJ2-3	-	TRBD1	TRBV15	TGTGCCACCAGCAGAGTTGGGACAGGGAGTGGTGATACGCAGTATTTT	CATSRVGTGSGDTQYF
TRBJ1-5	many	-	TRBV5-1	TGCGCCAGCAGCTTGTTAGGGGGCAATCAGCCCCAGCATTTT	CASSLLGGNQPQHF
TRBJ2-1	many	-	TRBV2	TGTGCCAGCAGAGCACGCACAGTATCACCCTACAATGAGCAGTTCTTC	CASRARTVSPYNEQFF
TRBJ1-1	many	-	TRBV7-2	TGTGCCAGCAGCTTAGGACCCTGGAACACTGAAGCTTTCTTT	CASSLGPWNTEAFF
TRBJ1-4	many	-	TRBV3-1	TGTGCCAGCAGCCGAAAGGGACCTTTCACTAATGAAAAACTGTTTTTT	CASSRKGPFTNEKLFF
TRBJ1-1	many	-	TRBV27	TGTGCCAGCAGCGACAGGAACACTGAAGCTTTCTTT	CASSDRNTEAFF
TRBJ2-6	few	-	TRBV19	TGTGCCAGTAATCCCGGACAGTCTGGGGCCAACGTCCTGACTTTC	CASNPGQSGANVLTF
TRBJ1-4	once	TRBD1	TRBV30	TGTGCCTGGCGCCGGGACAGCCACACAAAACTGTTTTTT	CAWRRDSHTKLFF
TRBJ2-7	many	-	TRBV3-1	TGTGCCAGCAGCCTTGACAGGAGTTGGGCCTACGAGCAGTACTTC	CASSLDRSWAYEQYF
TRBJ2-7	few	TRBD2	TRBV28	TGTGCCAGCAGTTTGGTGCTAGCGGGGTCCTACGAGCAGTACTTC	CASSLVLAGSYEQYF
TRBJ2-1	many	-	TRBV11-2	TGTGCCAGCAGCTTAGTAGTGGGGGCTCCCTCCTACAATGAGCAGTTCTTC	CASSLVVGAPSYNEQFF
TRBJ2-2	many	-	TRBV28	TGTGCCAGCATGGGGAGGCTCGGGGACACCGGGGAGCTGTTTTTT	CASMGRLGDTGELFF
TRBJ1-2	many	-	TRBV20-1	TGCAGTGCTAGAGTTCCCGGAGGCAGTCTCCCCTTC	CSARVPGGSLPF
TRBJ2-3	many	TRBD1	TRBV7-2	TGTGCCAGCAGCTCCAAAACCGGGACAGGGTTCATGGGAGGCAGAGATACGCAGTATTTT	CASSSKTGTGFMGGRDTQYF
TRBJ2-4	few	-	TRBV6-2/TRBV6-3	TGTGCCAGCAGCCGTGGGCAGGGGACAACCAAAAACATTCAGTACTTC	CASSRGQGTTKNIQYF
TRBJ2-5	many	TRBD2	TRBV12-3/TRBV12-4	TGTGCCAGCAGTTTAGTGGGTAGCGGGAGATACTTC	CASSLVGSGRYF
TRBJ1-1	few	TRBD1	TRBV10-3	TGTGCCATCAGTGAACGGAGGGGGCGAGGCACTGAAGCTTTCTTT	CAISERRGRGTEAFF
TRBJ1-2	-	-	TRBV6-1	TGTGCCAGCAGACCGGACCCCCTCTATGGCTACACCTTC	CASRPDPLYGYTF
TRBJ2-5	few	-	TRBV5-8	TGTGCTACCGGACGAGAGACCCAGTACTTC	CATGRETQYF
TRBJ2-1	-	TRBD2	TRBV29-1	TGCAGCGCCAGGACGGGGGGTAATGAGCAGTTCTTC	CSARTGGNEQFF
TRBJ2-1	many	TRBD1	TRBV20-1	TGCAGTGCTAGAGATCCGGACAGGGAAGTCTACAATGAGCAGTTCTTC	CSARDPDREVYNEQFF
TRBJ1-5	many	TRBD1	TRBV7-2	TGTGCCAGCAGCCCCCGGACAGGGGGCGTCCAGCCCCAGCATTTT	CASSPRTGGVQPQHF
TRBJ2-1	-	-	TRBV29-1	TGCAGCGTTGTTTCCCCAGGCAAGAACTCCTACAATGAGCAGTTCTTC	CSVVSPGKNSYNEQFF
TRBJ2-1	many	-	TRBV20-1	TGCAGTGCTAGAGATTTGGCAGCAGAAGGGAAGAGCTCCTACAATGAGCAGTTCTTC	CSARDLAAEGKSSYNEQFF
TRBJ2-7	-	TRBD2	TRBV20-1	TGCAGTGCTAGCCTAACCCTAGCGGGGGGACCCTACGAGCAGTACTTC	CSASLTLAGGPYEQYF
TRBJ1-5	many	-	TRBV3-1	TGTGCCAGCAGCCAAGATGGGGGGAGCGCGCCCCAGCATTTT	CASSQDGGSAPQHF
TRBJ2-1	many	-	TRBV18	TGTGCCAGCTCACCCTTGGCTCAGGGGCTAGCGGATGAGCAGTTCTTC	CASSPLAQGLADEQFF
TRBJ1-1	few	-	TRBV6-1	TGTGCCAGCAGCCACGGCAGGGGGAACACTGAAGCTTTCTTT	CASSHGRGNTEAFF
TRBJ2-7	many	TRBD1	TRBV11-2	TGTGCCAGCAGAACCGGGACAGGTGGGGCCTCCTACGAGCAGTACTTC	CASRTGTGGASYEQYF
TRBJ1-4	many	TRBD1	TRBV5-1	TGCGCCAGCAGCCAGCAGGGGGCAACTAATGAAAAACTGTTTTTT	CASSQQGATNEKLFF
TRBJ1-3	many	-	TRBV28	TGTGCCCACGGGGGAGGTAGTGCTGGAAACACCATATATTTT	CAHGGGSAGNTIYF
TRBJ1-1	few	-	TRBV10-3	TGTGCCATCAGGCGTGTACCGAAGAACACTGAAGCTTTCTTT	CAIRRVPKNTEAFF
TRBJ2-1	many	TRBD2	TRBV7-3	TGTGCCAGCAGCTTAACGGCGGGGGGTAGTGGTGAGCAGTTCTTC	CASSLTAGGSGEQFF
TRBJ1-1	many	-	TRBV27	TGTGCCAGCAGTCAGAAACAGGGCCCGAACTCTGAAGCTTTCTTT	CASSQKQGPNSEAFF
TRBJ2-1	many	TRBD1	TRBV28	TGTGCCAGCAGTGCTGCCCCGGGACAGGGGGGTTACAATGAGCAGTTCTTC	CASSAAPGQGGYNEQFF
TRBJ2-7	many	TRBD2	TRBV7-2	TGTGCCAGCAGCTTTTTTGGGACTAGCGGGGGTTACGAGCAGTACTTC	CASSFFGTSGGYEQYF
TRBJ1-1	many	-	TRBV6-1	TGTGCCAGCAGTTTGGGGGCGCCTCGAACTGAAGCTTTCTTT	CASSLGAPRTEAFF
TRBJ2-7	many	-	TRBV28	TGTGCCAGCAGTTTACTCCACCTATCGCAGGGCTACGGCTCCTACGAGCAGTACTTC	CASSLLHLSQGYGSYEQYF
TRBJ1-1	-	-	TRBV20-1	TGCAGTGCTAGAACGAGGGCACAGAACACTGAAGCTTTCTTT	CSARTRAQNTEAFF
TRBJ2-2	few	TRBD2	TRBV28	TGTGCCAGCAGTGCAGGACTAGCGGAAGCCGGGGAGCTGTTTTTT	CASSAGLAEAGELFF
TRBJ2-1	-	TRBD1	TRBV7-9	TGTGCCAGCAGCCGCGAGAGGGGGCTACGCAATGAGCAGTTCTTC	CASSRERGLRNEQFF
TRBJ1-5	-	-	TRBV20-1	TGCAGTGCTAGTGATATTTTGTTCGGGGAGCCCCAGCATTTT	CSASDILFGEPQHF
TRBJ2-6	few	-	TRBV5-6	TGTGCCAGCACTGGGGCCAACGTCCTGACTTTC	CASTGANVLTF
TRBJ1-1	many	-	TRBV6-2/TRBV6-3	TGTGCCAGCGGGGGCACCATGAACACTGAAGCTTTCTTT	CASGGTMNTEAFF
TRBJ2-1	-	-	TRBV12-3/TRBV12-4	TGTGCCAGCAGTTTCTTGCGGAGTCAGGTTGGTGAGCAGTTCTTC	CASSFLRSQVGEQFF
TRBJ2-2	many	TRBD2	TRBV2	TGTGCCAGCAGTGAAGATCCTAGCGGGAGTCTCGCCGACCACGGGGAGCTGTTTTTT	CASSEDPSGSLADHGELFF
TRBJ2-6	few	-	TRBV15	TGTGCCACCAGCAGAGATCTCTCAGTTGGGGCCAACGTCCTGACTTTC	CATSRDLSVGANVLTF
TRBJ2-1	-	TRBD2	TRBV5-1	TGTGCCAGCAGAGCGTCTACTAGCGGATACAATGAGCAGTTCTTC	CASRASTSGYNEQFF